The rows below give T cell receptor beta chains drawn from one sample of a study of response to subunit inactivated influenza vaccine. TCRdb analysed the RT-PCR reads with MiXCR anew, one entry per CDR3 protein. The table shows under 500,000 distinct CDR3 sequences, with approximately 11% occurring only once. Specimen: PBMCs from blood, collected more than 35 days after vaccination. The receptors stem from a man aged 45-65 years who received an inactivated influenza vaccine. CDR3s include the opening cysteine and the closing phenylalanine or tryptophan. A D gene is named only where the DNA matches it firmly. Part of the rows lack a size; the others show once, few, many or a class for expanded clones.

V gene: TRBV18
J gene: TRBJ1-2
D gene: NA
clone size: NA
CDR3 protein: CASTSGANYGYTF
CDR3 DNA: TGTGCCAGCACCTCGGGGGCAAATTATGGCTACACCTTC

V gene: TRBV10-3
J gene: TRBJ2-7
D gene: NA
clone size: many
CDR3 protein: CAISEGDSVAYEQYF
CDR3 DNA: TGTGCCATCAGTGAGGGGGATAGCGTCGCCTACGAGCAGTACTTC

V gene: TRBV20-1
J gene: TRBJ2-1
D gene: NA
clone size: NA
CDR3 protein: CSARDGGVPYNEQFF
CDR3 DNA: TGCAGTGCTAGAGATGGCGGCGTACCTTACAATGAGCAGTTCTTC

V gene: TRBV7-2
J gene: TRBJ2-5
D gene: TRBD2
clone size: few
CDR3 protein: CASSLPGGGSQYF
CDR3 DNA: TGTGCCAGCAGCTTACCGGGGGGTGGCTCCCAGTACTTC

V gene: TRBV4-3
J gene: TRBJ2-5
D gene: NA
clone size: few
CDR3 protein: CASSHSRVGQETQYF
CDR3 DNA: TGCGCCAGCAGCCACTCCAGGGTTGGGCAAGAGACCCAGTACTTC

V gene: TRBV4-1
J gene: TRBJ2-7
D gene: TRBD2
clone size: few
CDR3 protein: CASSRMGLAEYEQYF
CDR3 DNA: TGCGCCAGCAGCCGGATGGGACTAGCGGAGTACGAGCAGTACTTC

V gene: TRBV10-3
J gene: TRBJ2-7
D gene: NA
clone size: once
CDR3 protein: CAISEASYYEQYF
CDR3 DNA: TGTGCCATCAGTGAGGCTTCCTACTACGAGCAGTACTTC

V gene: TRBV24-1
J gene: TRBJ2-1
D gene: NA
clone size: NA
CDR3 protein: CATSGYGGREQFF
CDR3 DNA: TGTGCCACCAGTGGGTATGGGGGACGAGAGCAGTTCTTC

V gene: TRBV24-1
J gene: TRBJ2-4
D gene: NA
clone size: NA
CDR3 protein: CATSALRAVLAKNIQYF
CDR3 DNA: TGTGCCACCAGTGCCCTGAGGGCAGTCTTAGCCAAAAACATTCAGTACTTC

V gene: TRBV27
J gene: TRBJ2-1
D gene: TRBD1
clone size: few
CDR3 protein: CASSLGQGAMDEQFF
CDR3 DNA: TGTGCCAGCAGTTTGGGACAGGGGGCGATGGATGAGCAGTTCTTC

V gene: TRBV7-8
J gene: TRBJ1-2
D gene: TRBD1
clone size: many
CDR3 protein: CASSLGRGTVLGYTF
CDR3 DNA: TGTGCCAGCAGCTTAGGGAGAGGGACAGTTCTAGGCTACACCTTC

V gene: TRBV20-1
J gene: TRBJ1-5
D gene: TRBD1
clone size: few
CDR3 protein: CSAPGQGGNSNQPQHF
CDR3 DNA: TGCAGTGCCCCGGGACAGGGGGGGAATAGCAATCAGCCCCAGCATTTT

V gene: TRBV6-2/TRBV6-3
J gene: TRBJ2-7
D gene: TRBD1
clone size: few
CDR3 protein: CASRTGTGGGYEQYF
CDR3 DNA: TGTGCCAGCAGAACCGGGACAGGGGGCGGCTACGAGCAGTACTTC

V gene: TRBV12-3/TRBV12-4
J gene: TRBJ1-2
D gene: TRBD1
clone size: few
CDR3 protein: CASRLGQTTYGYTF
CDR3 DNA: TGTGCCAGCAGGCTGGGACAGACCACCTATGGCTACACCTTC

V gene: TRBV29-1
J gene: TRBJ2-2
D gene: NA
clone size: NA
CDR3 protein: CSGRTLTGELFF
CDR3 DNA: TGCAGCGGCCGTACATTAACCGGGGAGCTGTTTTTT

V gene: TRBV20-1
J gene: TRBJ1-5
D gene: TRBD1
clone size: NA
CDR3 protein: CSASQGAGYSNQPQHF
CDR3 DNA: TGCAGTGCTAGTCAGGGGGCGGGGTATAGCAATCAGCCCCAGCATTTT

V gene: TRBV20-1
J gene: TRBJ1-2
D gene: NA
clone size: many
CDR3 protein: CSAQDYSNYGYTF
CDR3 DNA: TGCAGTGCGCAGGACTACTCGAACTATGGCTACACCTTC

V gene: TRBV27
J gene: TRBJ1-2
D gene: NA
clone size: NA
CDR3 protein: CASSLSGIYGYTF
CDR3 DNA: TGTGCCAGCAGTTTATCGGGTATCTATGGCTACACCTTC

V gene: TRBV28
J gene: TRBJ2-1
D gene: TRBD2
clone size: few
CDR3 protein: CASSVLAGDEQFF
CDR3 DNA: TGTGCCAGCAGTGTACTAGCGGGCGATGAGCAGTTCTTC

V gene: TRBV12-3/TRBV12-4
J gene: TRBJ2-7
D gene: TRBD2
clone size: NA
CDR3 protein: CASSSLATSYEQYF
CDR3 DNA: TGTGCCAGCAGTTCACTAGCGACCTCCTACGAGCAGTACTTC

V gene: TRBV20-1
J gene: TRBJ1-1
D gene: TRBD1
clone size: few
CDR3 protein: CSARRETGMNTEAFF
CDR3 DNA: TGCAGTGCTAGAAGGGAGACAGGGATGAACACTGAAGCTTTCTTT

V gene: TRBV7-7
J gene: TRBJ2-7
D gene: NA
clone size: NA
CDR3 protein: CAGGEQYF
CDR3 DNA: TGTGCCGGGGGAGAGCAGTACTTC

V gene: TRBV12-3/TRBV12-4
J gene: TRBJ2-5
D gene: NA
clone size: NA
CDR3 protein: CASSFANRVEGEETQYF
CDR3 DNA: TGTGCCAGCAGTTTCGCGAACCGGGTCGAGGGGGAAGAGACCCAGTACTTC

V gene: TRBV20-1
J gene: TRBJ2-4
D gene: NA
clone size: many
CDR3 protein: CSASKDSKNIQYF
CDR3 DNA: TGCAGTGCTAGTAAGGACAGCAAAAACATTCAGTACTTC

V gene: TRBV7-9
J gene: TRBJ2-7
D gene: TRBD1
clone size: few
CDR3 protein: CASSPRDRGAYEQYF
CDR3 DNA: TGTGCCAGCAGCCCCCGGGACAGGGGGGCCTACGAGCAGTACTTC

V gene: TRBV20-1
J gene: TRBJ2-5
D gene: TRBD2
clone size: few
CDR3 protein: CSAREATGGKETQYF
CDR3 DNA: TGCAGTGCTAGAGAAGCCACGGGGGGGAAAGAGACCCAGTACTTC

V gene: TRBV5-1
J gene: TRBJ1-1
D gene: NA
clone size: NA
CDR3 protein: CASSLEYMNTEAFF
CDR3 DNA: TGCGCCAGCAGCTTGGAATACATGAACACTGAAGCTTTCTTT

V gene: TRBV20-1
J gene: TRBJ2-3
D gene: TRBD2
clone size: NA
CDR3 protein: CSANGGTTDTQYF
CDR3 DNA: TGCAGTGCAAACGGGGGGACCACAGATACGCAGTATTTT

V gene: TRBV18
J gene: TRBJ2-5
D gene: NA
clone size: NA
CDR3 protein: CASSPRSETQYF
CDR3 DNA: TGTGCCAGCTCACCACGTTCGGAGACCCAGTACTTC

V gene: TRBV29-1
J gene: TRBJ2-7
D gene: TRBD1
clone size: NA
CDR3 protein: CSVEDRGREQYF
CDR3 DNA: TGCAGCGTGGAGGACAGGGGGCGTGAGCAGTACTTC

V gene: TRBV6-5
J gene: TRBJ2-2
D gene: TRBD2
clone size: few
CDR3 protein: CASSYSRLAGGVGELFF
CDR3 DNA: TGTGCCAGCAGTTACTCGCGACTAGCGGGAGGTGTTGGGGAGCTGTTTTTT

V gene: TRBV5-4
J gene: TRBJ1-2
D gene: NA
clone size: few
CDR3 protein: CASSLTDRGYTF
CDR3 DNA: TGTGCCAGCAGCTTGACAGATCGGGGCTACACCTTC

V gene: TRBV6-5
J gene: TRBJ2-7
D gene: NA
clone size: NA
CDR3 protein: CASSYSGLRLEQYF
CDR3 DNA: TGTGCCAGCAGTTACTCGGGACTGCGCCTTGAGCAGTACTTC

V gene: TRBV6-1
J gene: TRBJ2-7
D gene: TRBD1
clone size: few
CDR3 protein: CASNAGTGHEQYF
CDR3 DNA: TGTGCCAGCAACGCCGGGACAGGGCACGAGCAGTACTTC

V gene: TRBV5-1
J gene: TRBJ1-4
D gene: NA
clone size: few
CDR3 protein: CASSRLGLTGTNEKLFF
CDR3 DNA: TGCGCCAGCAGCCGCTTAGGGCTTACGGGAACTAATGAAAAACTGTTTTTT

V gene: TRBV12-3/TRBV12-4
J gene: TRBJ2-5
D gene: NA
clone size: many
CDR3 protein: CASSPPSSWAQYF
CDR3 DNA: TGTGCCAGCAGCCCTCCTTCGAGTTGGGCCCAGTACTTC

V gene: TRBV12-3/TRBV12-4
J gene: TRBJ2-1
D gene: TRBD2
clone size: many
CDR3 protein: CASSLGGGPNEQFF
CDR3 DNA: TGTGCCAGCAGTTTGGGGGGAGGGCCCAATGAGCAGTTCTTC

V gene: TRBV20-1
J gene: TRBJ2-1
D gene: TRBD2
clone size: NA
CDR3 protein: CSALPGTSGWPYNEQFF
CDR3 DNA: TGCAGTGCACTTCCCGGGACTAGCGGTTGGCCCTACAATGAGCAGTTCTTC

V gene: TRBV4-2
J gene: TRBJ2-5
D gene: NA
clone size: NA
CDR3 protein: CASQEDSDRETQYF
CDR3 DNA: TGTGCCAGCCAAGAGGATTCAGATCGAGAGACCCAGTACTTC

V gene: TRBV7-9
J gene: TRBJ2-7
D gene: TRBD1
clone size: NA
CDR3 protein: CASSEGQLWDEQYF
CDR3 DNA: TGTGCCAGCAGCGAGGGACAGCTTTGGGACGAGCAGTACTTC

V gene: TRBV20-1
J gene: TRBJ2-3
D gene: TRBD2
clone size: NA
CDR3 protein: CSAALVAGEADTQYF
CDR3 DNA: TGCAGTGCAGCCCTGGTTGCGGGAGAGGCAGATACGCAGTATTTT

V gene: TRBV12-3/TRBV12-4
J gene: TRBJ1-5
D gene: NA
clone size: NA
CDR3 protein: CASSATGANQPQHF
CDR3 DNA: TGTGCCAGCAGCGCTACAGGCGCCAATCAGCCCCAGCATTTT

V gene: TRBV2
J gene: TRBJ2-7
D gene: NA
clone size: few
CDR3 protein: CASGRGGPYEQYF
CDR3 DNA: TGTGCCAGCGGCAGGGGGGGGCCCTACGAGCAGTACTTC

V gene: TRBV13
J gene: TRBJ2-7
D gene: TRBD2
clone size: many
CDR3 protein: CASSFRSNGGRDSYEQYF
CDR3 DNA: TGTGCCAGCAGCTTCAGGAGCAACGGCGGGAGGGACTCCTACGAGCAGTACTTC

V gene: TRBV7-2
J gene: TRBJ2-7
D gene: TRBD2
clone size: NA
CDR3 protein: CASSLGGSGGGEQYF
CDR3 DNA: TGTGCCAGCAGCTTAGGAGGTAGCGGGGGCGGCGAGCAGTACTTC

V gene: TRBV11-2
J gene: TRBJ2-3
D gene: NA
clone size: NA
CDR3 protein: CASSLRWQSTDTQYF
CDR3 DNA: TGTGCCAGCAGCTTACGTTGGCAGAGCACAGATACGCAGTATTTT

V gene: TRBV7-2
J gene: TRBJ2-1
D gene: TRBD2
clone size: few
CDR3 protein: CASSPLAGGPYEQFF
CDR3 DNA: TGTGCCAGCAGCCCACTAGCGGGAGGGCCATATGAGCAGTTCTTC

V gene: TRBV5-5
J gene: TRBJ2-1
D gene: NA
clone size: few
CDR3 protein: CASSLLGDYEQFF
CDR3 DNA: TGTGCCAGCAGCTTGTTGGGGGACTATGAGCAGTTCTTC

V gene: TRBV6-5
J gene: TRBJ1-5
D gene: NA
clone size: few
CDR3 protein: CASSFPPYSNQPQHF
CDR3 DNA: TGTGCCAGCAGTTTCCCACCTTATAGCAATCAGCCCCAGCATTTT

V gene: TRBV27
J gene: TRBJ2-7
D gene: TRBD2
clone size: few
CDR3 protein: CASSLRASGARGVEQYF
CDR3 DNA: TGTGCCAGCAGTTTAAGGGCTAGCGGGGCAAGAGGGGTCGAGCAGTACTTC

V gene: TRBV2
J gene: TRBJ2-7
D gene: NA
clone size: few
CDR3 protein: CASEGQVYEQYF
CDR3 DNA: TGTGCCAGCGAGGGCCAGGTCTACGAGCAGTACTTC

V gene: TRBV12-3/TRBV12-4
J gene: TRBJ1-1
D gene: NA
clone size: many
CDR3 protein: CASSLDGREAFF
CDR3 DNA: TGTGCCAGCAGTTTAGACGGGCGAGAAGCTTTCTTT

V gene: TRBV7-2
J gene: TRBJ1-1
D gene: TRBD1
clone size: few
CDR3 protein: CASTLGGGQGTEAFF
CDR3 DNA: TGTGCCAGCACCCTTGGCGGGGGACAGGGCACTGAAGCTTTCTTT